This T cell receptor (beta chain) was observed in a study of CD8+ T cells in alopecia areata (dated by TCRdb to the late 2010s). Study-wide context: The treated patients took part in an open-label pilot trial in which moderate-to-severe alopecia areata was treated with oral tofacitinib at 5 to 10 mg twice daily. Tofacitinib was administered for 6 to 18 months, and 6 months of follow-up off drug were then conducted to assess delayed response and recurrence. Disease severity in treated patients was measured with the SALT score, which quantifies the percentage of affected scalp surface area. The study used high-throughput TCRbeta sequencing to examine T cell clonal expansion in alopecia areata, in both the C3H/HeJ mouse model and human patients. On the human side, TCRbeta sequencing was run on scalp tissue and on sorted CD4+ and CD8+ peripheral blood T cells from healthy controls and from alopecia areata patients with either patchy or totalis/universalis disease. Tofacitinib-treated patients had biopsies at baseline and at 4 and 24 weeks of treatment, with a later scalp biopsy in several patients. Scalp clonality was compared across normal scalp (n=4), patchy alopecia areata scalp (n=8), and alopecia totalis/universalis scalp (n=8). RNA came from the PAXgene miRNA kit for fixed scalp, the miRNeasy kit for PBMCs, and the RNeasy kit for mouse skin. immunoSEQ multiplex PCR using 35 Vbeta forward primers and 13 Jbeta reverse primers was used to amplify TCRbeta CDR3 regions. The investigation overall reported the following: Shared TCR sequences between patients were less evident than in mice, which may be partly attributable to HLA diversity in the patient population. Unlike mouse skin, which is dominated by gammadelta T cells, normal human skin has resident alphabeta T cells that are also sequenced, and this complicates analysis of the scalp TCR repertoire. Because the treated cohort was small and had just a single nonresponder, larger studies are needed to establish links between baseline CD8+ expansion and response. Lesional scalp, especially in alopecia totalis/universalis, showed higher clonality and more expanded CD8+ clones than normal scalp, suggesting antigenic drive. Many expanded lesional clones persisted in scalp and blood during tofacitinib treatment, which may partly explain relapse after stopping treatment. Tofacitinib significantly lowered scalp clonality and the number of expanded CD8+ clones among the top 100 scalp clones.

The time point label of this sample denotes: 24 weeks on oral tofacitinib. The sample's treatment or condition label is to be understood as: oral pan-JAK inhibitor, 5-10 mg twice daily. Peripheral blood and lesional scalp punch biopsies were obtained from patients with alopecia areata. PBMCs were isolated by density centrifugation and stained for CD3, CD4 and CD8, after which CD4+ and CD8+ T cells were sorted on a FACSAria. As for this clone: It lacks a known antigen. No base quality values were provided; no much bigger clone lies one nucleotide off.

Library preparation was by the immunoSEQ multiplex PCR assay. RNA was extracted from all samples and reverse transcribed into cDNA as template for TCR sequencing. SuperScript III was used to make first-strand cDNA, primed with a 2:1 mix of oligo-dT and random hexamers. A synthetic immune receptor repertoire was used to measure amplification bias, and any remaining bias was corrected computationally. Concerning the study's data processing: Raw reads were preprocessed to remove errors, and CDR3 was defined according to IMGT conventions as the region from the conserved cysteine to phenylalanine. Clonality was calculated as 1 minus Shannon entropy normalized by log2 of the number of productive unique TCRs. Whether each scalp clone was CD4 or CD8 was inferred by checking scalp TCRbeta sequences against the CD4 and CD8 repertoires from sorted blood. TCRdb stores this immuneACCESS table with in-frame sequences only. Part of the clones is absent; in the studies checked, under half of the shortfall reflects unresolved V genes, and no reason is known for the rest. The DNA was the basis for D and trimming; V, J and clone size are from that table. Recorded for this sample are approximately 160,000 clones; 55% to 75% of them occurred a single time. The ten largest clones capture approximately 15% of the sample.

Including the terminal cysteine and phenylalanine, the CDR3 comprises 15 residues. Just the 45-base CDR3 DNA is kept, in frame starting at base 1. V and J are truncated by 2 bases and 4 bases respectively, leaving an intervening sequence of 12 bases. The germline V gene specifies MNHEY as CDR1 and SVGAGI as CDR2. The sample consisted of CD4+ T cells sorted from blood, taken at week 24, from a patient treated with tofacitinib. This clonotype was sampled from a human donor with alopecia areata. The chain is made from TRBV6-5 and TRBJ1-5; TRBD1 is perhaps the D gene, given 5 matching bases. The nucleotide sequence is given as TGTGCCAGCAGTTACAGGTCAGGGCCTAATCAGCCCCAGCATTTT. It translates to CASSYRSGPNQPQHF.